This entry features one TCR beta chain sequence. What it recognizes is unknown. This sample is drawn from a study of T-cell memory formation after mild COVID-19. 5'RACE with constant-segment primers built TCRalpha and TCRbeta cDNA libraries with UMIs. One entry per CDR3 protein, called by TCRdb with MiXCR from the 5' RACE reads. Of some 160,000 distinct CDR3 sequences in the sample, roughly 13% were seen once. V was pared by 2 bases and J by 7 bases, with 7 bases of the junction left unmatched. This CDR3 is built from 14 residues. From germline, CDR1 is SGHTA and CDR2 FQGNSA. General study findings and limits: Contracting CD4+ clones lay largely in CM and EM, with CD8+ ones residing in EMRA. From day 15 to 85, contracting clones were balanced between CD4 and CD8, whereas later expanders leaned toward CD4+. Confirmation of SARS-CoV-2 specificity was lacking for second-wave clones peaking day 37.

The source is a man aged 18 to 30 who had mild COVID-19 (a few samples of this study predate the infection). Cell type and time point are not known. The chain uses TRBV7-2 and TRBJ2-5; 7 bases align to TRBD2. The sequenced material came from PBMCs or a T cell subset sorted from them (not recorded which). The CDR3 DNA is TGTGCCAGCAGCTTAAGTGGGGGGGATGGGACCCAGTACTTC. Protein product: CASSLSGGDGTQYF.